A single sample is the source of the 21 T cell receptor beta chains below, sequenced in a study of T cell responses to AZD1222 COVID-19 vaccine. Profiling relied on immunoSEQ multiplex PCR, and the TCRdb table lists in-frame clones only, not all of them. This sample yields about 260,000 clones, of which over 90% are seen a single time; 0.5% to 0.7% belongs to the top ten. The specimen comprised peripheral blood, sampled on day 0 of AZD1222 vaccination. The origin of the receptors is an adult in good health.

The gene calls are TRBV20-1 and TRBJ2-7; perhaps TRBD2 as D (6 bases). Germline CDR1 and CDR2: DFQATT and SNEGSKA (reference sequence). This CDR3 contains 11 residues. The V gene lost 6 bases and the J gene lost 5 bases, with 11 bases spanning the gap. The CDR3 protein is CSARLVNEQYF. The CDR3, as DNA: TGCAGTGCAAGACTAGTCAACGAGCAGTACTTC.

The gene calls are TRBV5-4 and TRBJ2-1; possibly TRBD1 or TRBD2 for D (5 bases each). The CDR3 spans 13 residues. The germline CDR1 and CDR2 sequences are SGHNT and YYREEE (reference sequence). The ends were cut back, 4 bases at V and 5 bases at J, with 10 bases in the middle. The CDR3 DNA follows: TGTGCCAGCAGCGTCCGGGACCACAATGAGCAGTTCTTC. It encodes CASSVRDHNEQFF.

The chain joins TRBV28 to TRBJ2-4; TRBD2 matches 10 bases. V lost 8 bases, J lost 0 bases, and 7 bases stayed unmatched. The germline gives CDR1 MDHEN, CDR2 SYDVKM. The CDR3 contains 16 residues. The CDR3 bases are TGTGCCAGCTCAGCGGGAGGGACTCTAGCCAAAAACATTCAGTACTTC. Encoded protein: CASSAGGTLAKNIQYF.

The chain is built from TRBV5-1 and TRBJ2-2; unclear D gene. The CDR3 spans 14 residues. Germline values: CDR1 SGHRS, CDR2 YFSETQ. The ends were cut back, 0 bases at V and 0 bases at J, with 3 bases in the middle. CDR3 in DNA: TGCGCCAGCAGCTTGGACTCGAACACCGGGGAGCTGTTTTTT. Translation: CASSLDSNTGELFF.

The V call is TRBV7-9, the J call TRBJ1-2, with D perhaps matching TRBD1 (6 bases). This CDR3 region has 18 residues. V lost 6 bases and J lost 7, with 30 bases in between. The germline gives CDR1 SEHNR, CDR2 FQNEAQ (reference sequence). CDR3 nucleotides: TGTGCCAGCAGTTCTAGAGACTCGCACAGGGCGGGGCTCGGTGGCTACACCTTC. Translating it yields CASSSRDSHRAGLGGYTF.

This chain connects TRBV6-5 to TRBJ1-6; no definite D call. V dropped 3 bases and J dropped 10 bases, with 19 bases sitting between them. The CDR3 is 16 residues long. Germline loops: CDR1 MNHEY, CDR2 SVGAGI. CDR3 amino acids: CASSYARSSEGSPLHF. The DNA for the CDR3 is TGTGCCAGCAGTTATGCCAGGAGTTCGGAGGGATCACCCCTCCACTTT.

This sequence joins TRBV25-1 and TRBJ2-7; 13 nucleotides align to TRBD2. After removal of 3 bases from V and 7 bases from J, the junction contained 15 bases not matched to a gene. Looked up from germline, CDR1 is MGHDK and CDR2 is SYGVNS. The CDR3 contains 18 residues. The CDR3 loop is CASSDGLAGVEILGEQYF. The CDR3 region has the DNA TGTGCCAGCAGTGATGGACTAGCGGGAGTAGAAATACTGGGGGAGCAGTACTTC.

The J gene is TRBJ1-4, the V gene TRBV4-3; perhaps TRBD1 as D (6 bases). The CDR3 totals 12 residues. The germline CDR1 and CDR2 sequences are LGHNA and YSLEER. V dropped 3 bases and J dropped 8 bases, with 7 bases sitting between them. The CDR3 DNA sequence: TGCGCCAGCAGCCACAGGGGAGAAAAACTGTTTTTT. It specifies CASSHRGEKLFF.

This chain uses TRBV9 with TRBJ2-1; D not resolved. This CDR3 spans 15 amino acids. V lost 0 bases, J lost 3 bases, and 10 bases lay in between. Germline V gives CDR1 SGDLS, CDR2 YYNGEE. This CDR3 reads CASSVAALLYNEQFF. DNA of the CDR3: TGTGCCAGCAGCGTAGCGGCGCTCCTCTACAATGAGCAGTTCTTC. Looking up the rest from reference TRBV9 and TRBJ2-1 gives the full variable domain: DSGVTQTPKHLITATGQRVTLRCSPRSGDLSVYWYQQSLDQGLQFLIQYYNGEERAKGNILERFSAQQFPDLHSELNLSSLELGDSALYFCASSVAALLYNEQFFGPGTRLTVL.

This clone was detected once. The chain combines TRBV25-1 with TRBJ1-3; D call uncertain. Trimming pared 8 bases from V and 5 bases from J, leaving 16 bases between. CDR3 length equals 14 residues. Germline CDR1 is MGHDK and CDR2 is SYGVNS. The chain's CDR3 is CASSQPGIRNTIYF. The CDR3 nucleotides read TGTGCCAGCTCCCAGCCTGGGATTCGAAACACCATATATTTT.

The chain joins TRBV7-9 to TRBJ1-1; D is undetermined. V was shortened by 5 bases and J by 2 bases, with 12 bases between the two germline ends. This CDR3 has 14 amino acids. Germline V lookup: CDR1 SEHNR, CDR2 FQNEAQ (reference sequence). CDR3 in amino acids: CASSPKVGNTEAFF. In DNA, the CDR3 is TGTGCCAGCAGCCCCAAGGTAGGAAACACTGAAGCTTTCTTT.

The chain joins TRBV20-1 to TRBJ1-1; D not certain. This CDR3 region has 11 residues. Trimming stripped 6 bases from V and 4 bases from J, with 9 bases between. Germline CDR1 is DFQATT and CDR2 is SNEGSKA (reference sequence). The CDR3 DNA follows: TGCAGTGCCGGGGATCGCACTGAAGCTTTCTTT. It specifies CSAGDRTEAFF.

The rearrangement uses TRBV27 and TRBJ1-2; 9 nucleotides agree with TRBD1. V shed 2 bases, J shed 4 bases, and the junction held 11 bases outside the gene matches. This CDR3 region has 17 residues. Germline V lookup: CDR1 MNHEY, CDR2 SMNVEV (reference sequence). This CDR3 reads CASSLRDRAVTIYGYTF. CDR3 in DNA: TGTGCCAGCAGTTTAAGGGACAGGGCCGTTACAATCTATGGCTACACCTTC.

This chain links TRBV21-1 with TRBJ1-1; TRBD1, the table's D call, was not compared with the DNA. TRBV21-1 is given as a pseudogene. The CDR3 is 13 residues long. DNA for the CDR3: TGTGCCAGCATAAAGAGACAGAACACTGAAGCTTTCTTT. Translation gives CASIKRQNTEAFF.

The chain employs TRBV24-1 and TRBJ2-5; TRBD2 is a possible D gene (5 bases). This CDR3 is 15 amino acids long. Trimming cost V 4 bases and J 5 bases, with 16 bases left between them. CDR1 is KGHDR and CDR2 is SFDVKD in the germline V gene. CDR3 nucleotide sequence: TGTGCCACCAGTGACCCTAAGCCGGGGTACGAGACCCAGTACTTC. This gives the protein CATSDPKPGYETQYF.

This clone was detected only once. The chain uses TRBV3-1 (or the pseudogene TRBV3-2) and TRBJ2-4; 7 nucleotides match TRBD2. V trimming: 3 bases; J trimming: 9 bases; junction bases outside the gene matches: 14. This CDR3 is built from 16 residues. Germline-derived CDR1 and CDR2 are LGHDT and YNNKEL (reference sequence). The CDR3 sequence: CASSHDNGGKMAIQYF. For the CDR3, the DNA is TGTGCCAGCAGCCACGATAACGGGGGGAAGATGGCCATTCAGTACTTC.

CDR3 sequence: CASSLAGGQGASEQYF. CDR3 bases: TGTGCCAGCAGCTTGGCCGGAGGGCAGGGGGCGAGTGAGCAGTACTTC. V and J are TRBV5-5 and TRBJ2-7; TRBD1 matches at 8 bases. Germline V lookup: CDR1 SGHKS, CDR2 YYEKEE (reference sequence). The CDR3 length is 16 residues. The trim removed 0 bases at V and 7 bases at J, leaving 12 bases unmatched.

This chain's CDR3 is CASSASWVTEAFF. DNA for the CDR3: TGCGCCAGCAGCGCCTCTTGGGTGACTGAAGCTTTCTTT. The chain employs TRBV5-1 and TRBJ1-1; no definite D call. The CDR3 runs 13 residues. V lost 4 bases and J 5 bases, leaving 12 bases between the germline ends. Germline CDR1 and CDR2: SGHRS and YFSETQ.

The gene calls are TRBV4-2 and TRBJ2-1; no clear D gene. The V end lost 5 bases, the J end lost 3 bases, and 14 bases lay between the germline ends. The CDR3 runs to 15 residues. CDR1 is LGHNA, CDR2 YNFKEQ, per germline. The CDR3 is CASSLTFTLYNEQFF. CDR3 DNA sequence: TGTGCCAGCAGCTTGACATTTACCCTCTACAATGAGCAGTTCTTC.

The J gene is TRBJ2-1, the V gene TRBV19; 10 positions match TRBD2. The CDR3 covers 16 residues. Germline V gene data show CDR1 as LNHDA and CDR2 as SQIVND (reference sequence). Trimming at V came to 3 bases and at J to 5 bases, leaving 7 bases not matched to a gene. The CDR3 coding sequence is TGTGCCAGTAGTATCGCCGGGACTAGCGCGCACAATGAGCAGTTCTTC. Translating gives CASSIAGTSAHNEQFF. The entire variable domain, with the rest obtained from reference TRBV19 and TRBJ2-1, is as follows: DGGITQSPKYLFRKEGQNVTLSCEQNLNHDAMYWYRQDPGQGLRLIYYSQIVNDFQKGDIAEGYSVSREKKESFPLTVTSAQKNPTAFYLCASSIAGTSAHNEQFFGPGTRLTVL.

The chain recombines TRBV7-3 with TRBJ2-3; maybe TRBD1 (6 bases). V dropped 5 bases and J dropped 1 base, with 10 bases sitting between them. From germline, CDR1 is SGHTA and CDR2 FQGTGA. This CDR3 contains 14 residues. The CDR3 DNA reads as TGTGCCAGCAGCATACAGGGCGGCACAGATACGCAGTATTTT. Translating it yields CASSIQGGTDTQYF.